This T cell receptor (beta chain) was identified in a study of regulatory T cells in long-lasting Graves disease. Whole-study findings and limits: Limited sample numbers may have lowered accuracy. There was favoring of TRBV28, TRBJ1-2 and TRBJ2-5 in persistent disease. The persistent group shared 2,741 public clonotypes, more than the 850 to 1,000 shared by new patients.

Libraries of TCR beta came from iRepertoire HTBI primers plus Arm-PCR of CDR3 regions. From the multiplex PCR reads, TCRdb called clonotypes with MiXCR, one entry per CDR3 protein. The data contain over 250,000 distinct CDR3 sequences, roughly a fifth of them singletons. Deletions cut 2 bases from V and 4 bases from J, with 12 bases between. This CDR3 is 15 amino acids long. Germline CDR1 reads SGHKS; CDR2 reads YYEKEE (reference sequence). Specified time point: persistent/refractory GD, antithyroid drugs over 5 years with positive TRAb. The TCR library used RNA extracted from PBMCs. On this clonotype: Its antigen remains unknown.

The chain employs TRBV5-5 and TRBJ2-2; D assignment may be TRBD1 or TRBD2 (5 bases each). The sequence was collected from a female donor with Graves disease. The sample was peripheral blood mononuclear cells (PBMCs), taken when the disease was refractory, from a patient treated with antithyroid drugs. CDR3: CASSLWDPGTGELFF. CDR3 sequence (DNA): TGTGCCAGCAGCTTATGGGACCCCGGCACCGGGGAGCTGTTTTTT.